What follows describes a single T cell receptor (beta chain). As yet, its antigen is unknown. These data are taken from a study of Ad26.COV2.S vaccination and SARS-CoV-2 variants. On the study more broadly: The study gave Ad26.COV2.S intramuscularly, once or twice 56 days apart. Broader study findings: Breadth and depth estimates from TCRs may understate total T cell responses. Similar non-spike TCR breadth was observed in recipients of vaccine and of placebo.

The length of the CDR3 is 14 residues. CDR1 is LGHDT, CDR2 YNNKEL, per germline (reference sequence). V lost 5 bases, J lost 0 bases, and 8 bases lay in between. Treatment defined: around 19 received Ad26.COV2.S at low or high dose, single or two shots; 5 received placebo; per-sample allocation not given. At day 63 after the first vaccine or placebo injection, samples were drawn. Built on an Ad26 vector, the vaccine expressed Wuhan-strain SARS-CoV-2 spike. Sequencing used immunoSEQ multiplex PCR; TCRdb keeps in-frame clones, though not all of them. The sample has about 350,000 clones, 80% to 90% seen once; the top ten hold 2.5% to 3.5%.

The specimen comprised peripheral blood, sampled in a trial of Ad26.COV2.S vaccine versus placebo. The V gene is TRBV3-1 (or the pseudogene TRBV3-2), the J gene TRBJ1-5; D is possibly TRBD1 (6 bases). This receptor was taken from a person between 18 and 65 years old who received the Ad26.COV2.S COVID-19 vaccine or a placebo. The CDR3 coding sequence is TGTGCCAGCAGCACAGGGTATAGCAATCAGCCCCAGCATTTT. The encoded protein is CASSTGYSNQPQHF.